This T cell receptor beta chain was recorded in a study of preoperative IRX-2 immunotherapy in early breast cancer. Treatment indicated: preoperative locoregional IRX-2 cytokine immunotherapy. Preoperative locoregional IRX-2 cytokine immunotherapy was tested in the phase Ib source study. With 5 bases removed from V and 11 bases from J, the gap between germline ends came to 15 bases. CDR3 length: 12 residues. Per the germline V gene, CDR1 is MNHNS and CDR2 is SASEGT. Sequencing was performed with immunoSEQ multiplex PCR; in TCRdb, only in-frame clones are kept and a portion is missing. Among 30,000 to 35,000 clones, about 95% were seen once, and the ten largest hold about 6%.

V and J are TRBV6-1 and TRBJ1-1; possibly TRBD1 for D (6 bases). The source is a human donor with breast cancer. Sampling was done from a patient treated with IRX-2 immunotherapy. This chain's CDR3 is CASSTGSLGAFF. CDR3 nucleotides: TGTGCCAGCAGTACAGGGAGTTTAGGCGCTTTCTTT.